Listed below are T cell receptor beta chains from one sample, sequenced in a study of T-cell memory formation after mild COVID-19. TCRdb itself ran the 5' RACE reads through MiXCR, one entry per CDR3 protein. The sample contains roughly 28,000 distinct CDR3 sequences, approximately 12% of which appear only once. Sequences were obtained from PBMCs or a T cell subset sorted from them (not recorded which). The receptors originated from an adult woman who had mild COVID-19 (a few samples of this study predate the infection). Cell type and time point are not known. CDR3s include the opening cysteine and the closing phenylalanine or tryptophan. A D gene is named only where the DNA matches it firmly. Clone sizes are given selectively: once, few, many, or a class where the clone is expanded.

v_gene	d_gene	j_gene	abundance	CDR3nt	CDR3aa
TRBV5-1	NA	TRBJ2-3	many	TGCGCCAGCAGCGCCCTAGCGAGAAGCACAGATACGCAGTATTTT	CASSALARSTDTQYF
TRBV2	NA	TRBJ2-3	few	TGTGCCAGCAGTGAACTGGCGGTAACTAGCACAGATACGCAGTATTTT	CASSELAVTSTDTQYF
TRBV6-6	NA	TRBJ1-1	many	TGTGCCAGCGTGGCAAAGGGGGGTGCTTTCTTT	CASVAKGGAFF
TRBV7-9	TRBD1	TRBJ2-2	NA	TGTGCCAGCAGCTTATCGACAGGGTCCGGGGAGCTGTTTTTT	CASSLSTGSGELFF
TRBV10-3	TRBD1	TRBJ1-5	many	TGTGCCATCAGTGACCGAGGGGGCGCGGGCAATCAGCCCCAGCATTTT	CAISDRGGAGNQPQHF
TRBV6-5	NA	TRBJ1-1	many	TGTGCCAGCAGTCTCAGGGGCCAGAACACTGAAGCTTTCTTT	CASSLRGQNTEAFF
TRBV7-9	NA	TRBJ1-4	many	TGTGCCAGCAGCTCTGATGACAGCCGAGCAACTAATGAAAAACTGTTTTTT	CASSSDDSRATNEKLFF
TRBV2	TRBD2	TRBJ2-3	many	TGTGCCAGCAGTGATGGACGGGAGGAGCTCCGGACGCAGTATTTT	CASSDGREELRTQYF
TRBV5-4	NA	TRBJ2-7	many	TGTGCCAGCAGCTTCTCGAGTTCCTACGAGCAGTACTTC	CASSFSSSYEQYF
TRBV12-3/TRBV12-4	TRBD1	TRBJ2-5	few	TGTGCCAGCAGTACAGGACAGGGAGTAGAGACCCAGTACTTC	CASSTGQGVETQYF
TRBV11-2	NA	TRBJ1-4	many	TGTGCCAGCAGCTTTTCCTCGGGGAGTGAAAAACTGTTTTTT	CASSFSSGSEKLFF
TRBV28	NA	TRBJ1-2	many	TGTGCCAGCAGTTTCCAGTATGGCTACACCTTC	CASSFQYGYTF
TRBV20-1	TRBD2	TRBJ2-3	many	TGCAGTGCTGAGACTAGCGACACAGATACGCAGTATTTT	CSAETSDTDTQYF
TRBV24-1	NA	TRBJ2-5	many	TGTGCCACCAGTGATTGGGTTACCGGGACCGTGAAGACCCAGTACTTC	CATSDWVTGTVKTQYF
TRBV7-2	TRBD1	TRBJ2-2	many	TGTGCCAGCAGCTTGGACAGGGGGACCGGGGAGCTGTTTTTT	CASSLDRGTGELFF
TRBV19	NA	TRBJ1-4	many	TGTGCCAGTAGTAGCGGGACCGCGGAGGGTGTTAGACTGTTTTTT	CASSSGTAEGVRLFF
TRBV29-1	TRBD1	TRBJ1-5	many	TGCAGCGTTAAACAGGGGACGGGTCAGCCCCAGCATTTT	CSVKQGTGQPQHF
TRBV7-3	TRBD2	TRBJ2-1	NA	TGTGCCAGCAGCCCAGTGACGGGGGGGGCTTACAATGAGCAGTTCTTC	CASSPVTGGAYNEQFF
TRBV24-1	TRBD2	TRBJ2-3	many	TGTGCCACCAGCGGGACTAGCGGGATGAACGCAGATACGCAGTATTTT	CATSGTSGMNADTQYF
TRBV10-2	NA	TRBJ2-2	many	TGCGCCAGCAGTGAGCCGGGCCGCGGGGAGCTGTTTTTT	CASSEPGRGELFF
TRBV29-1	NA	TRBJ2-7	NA	TGCAGCGTTGAGATTGCAGGGAAAGGCTACGAGCAGTACTTC	CSVEIAGKGYEQYF
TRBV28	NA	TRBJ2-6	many	TGTGCCAGCAGTTCGTTCTTCGAATCTGGGGCCAACGTCCTGACTTTC	CASSSFFESGANVLTF
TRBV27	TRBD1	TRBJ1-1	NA	TGTGCCAGCAGTTTTGAGGGACAGGGTCACACTGAAGCTTTCTTT	CASSFEGQGHTEAFF
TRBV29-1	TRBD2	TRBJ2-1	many	TGCAGCGCTACTAGCGGGAGGCCGATGTACAATGAGCAGTTCTTC	CSATSGRPMYNEQFF
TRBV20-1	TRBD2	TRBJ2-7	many	TGCAGTGCTAGAGACTACCTAGCGGGAGTCGGCGAGCAGTACTTC	CSARDYLAGVGEQYF
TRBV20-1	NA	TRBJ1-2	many	TGCAGTGCTACCAGGGAATTAAACTATGGCTACACCTTC	CSATRELNYGYTF
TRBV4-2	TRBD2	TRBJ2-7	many	TGTGCCAGCAGCCAAGATTTCGGGACTAGCGGGAGTAGCGAGCAGTACTTC	CASSQDFGTSGSSEQYF
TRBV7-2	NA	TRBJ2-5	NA	TGTGCCAGCAGCTCCGACATCCGAGAGACCCAGTACTTC	CASSSDIRETQYF
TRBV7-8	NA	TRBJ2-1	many	TGTGCCAGCAGCCGGAGTCTTCTGGGCTACAATGAGCAGTTCTTC	CASSRSLLGYNEQFF
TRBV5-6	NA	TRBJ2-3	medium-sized	TGTGCCAGCAGCCGGTACGACCGCGCTAGCACAGATACGCAGTATTTT	CASSRYDRASTDTQYF
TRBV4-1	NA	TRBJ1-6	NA	TGCGCCAGCAGCCCAGAGGCGGGCAAGCCCCATAATTCACCCCTCCACTTT	CASSPEAGKPHNSPLHF
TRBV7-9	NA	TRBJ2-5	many	TGTGCCAGCAGCCACAGTGTAGGTGGAGAGACCCAGTACTTC	CASSHSVGGETQYF
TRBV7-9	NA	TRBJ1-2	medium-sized	TGTGCCAGCAGCGACCGGACAGTGTGGGGCTACACCTTC	CASSDRTVWGYTF
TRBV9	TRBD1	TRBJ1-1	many	TGTGCCAGCAGCGTGACAGGGGGCATCGCTGAAGCTTTCTTT	CASSVTGGIAEAFF
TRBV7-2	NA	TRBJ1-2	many	TGTGCCAGCAGCTCGACCGCGGGGTATGGCTACACCTTC	CASSSTAGYGYTF
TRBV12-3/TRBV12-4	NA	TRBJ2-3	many	TGTGCCAGCAGTCGACGGCGGGGCAGCACAGATACGCAGTATTTT	CASSRRRGSTDTQYF
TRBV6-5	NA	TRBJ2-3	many	TGTGCCAGGCAGGGGACAGATACGCAGTATTTT	CARQGTDTQYF
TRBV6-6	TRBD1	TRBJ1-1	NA	TGTGCCAGTACCGGGACAGGACGCAGAGGCACTGAAGCTTTCTTT	CASTGTGRRGTEAFF
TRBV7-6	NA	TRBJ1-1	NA	TGTGCCAGCAACGTTTATGGGGGGACAAGGAACACTGAAGCTTTCTTT	CASNVYGGTRNTEAFF
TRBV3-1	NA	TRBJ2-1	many	TGTGCCAGCAGCCGGCAGGGGTCCTACAATGAGCAGTTCTTC	CASSRQGSYNEQFF
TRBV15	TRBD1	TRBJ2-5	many	TGTGCCACCAGCAGAGGGGACAGGGTTTCAGAGACCCAGTACTTC	CATSRGDRVSETQYF
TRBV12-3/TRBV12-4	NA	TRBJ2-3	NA	TGTGCCAGCAGAAGTTCGGGACGGCCCGTTGATTCGCAGTATTTT	CASRSSGRPVDSQYF
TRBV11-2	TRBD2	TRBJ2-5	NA	TGTGCCAGCAGCTTAAGGGTAGCGGGGGTACAAGAGACCCAGTACTTC	CASSLRVAGVQETQYF
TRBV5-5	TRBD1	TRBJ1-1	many	TGTGCCAGCAGCCCGAGGACAGGGATGAACACTGAAGCTTTCTTT	CASSPRTGMNTEAFF
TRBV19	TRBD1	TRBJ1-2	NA	TGTGCCAGTAGTATGGCCAGGGGGCGTACGCAATTAGGCTACACCTTC	CASSMARGRTQLGYTF
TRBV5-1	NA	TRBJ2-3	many	TGCGCCAGCAGCCGGGCCGCCACAGATACGCAGTATTTT	CASSRAATDTQYF
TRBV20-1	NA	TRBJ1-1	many	TGCAGTGCTCGTCGGCCGGGATATGAAGCTTTCTTT	CSARRPGYEAFF
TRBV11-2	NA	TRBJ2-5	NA	TGTGCCAGCAGCTCGATGACGGATCAAGAGACCCAGTACTTC	CASSSMTDQETQYF
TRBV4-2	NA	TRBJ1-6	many	TGTGCCAGCAGCCAAGAGGGGTGGTCGCGGCGGGGTTCACCCCTCCACTTT	CASSQEGWSRRGSPLHF
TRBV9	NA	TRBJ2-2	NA	TGTGCCAGCAGCGTAGGTGGGACACAAAACACCGGGGAGCTGTTTTTT	CASSVGGTQNTGELFF
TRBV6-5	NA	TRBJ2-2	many	TGTGCCAGCAGTTCCCCCCAGATAGGGAGGGAGCTGTTTTTT	CASSSPQIGRELFF
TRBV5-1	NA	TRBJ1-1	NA	TGCGCCAGCAGCTTGAATTTACAGACGAACACTGAAGCTTTCTTT	CASSLNLQTNTEAFF
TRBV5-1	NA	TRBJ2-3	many	TGCGCCAGCAGCTTGTTAAGGGCGGAGGGGGCAGATACGCAGTATTTT	CASSLLRAEGADTQYF
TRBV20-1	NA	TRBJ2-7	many	TGCAGTGCTAGAGATGGAGCACCCTTCTCTATTAGCTCCTACGAGCAGTACTTC	CSARDGAPFSISSYEQYF
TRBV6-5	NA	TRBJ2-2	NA	TGTGCCAGCAGTCATGACCGCGGGGAGCTGTTTTTT	CASSHDRGELFF
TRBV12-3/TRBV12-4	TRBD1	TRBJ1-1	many	TGTGCCAGCAGACGGGGACAGATGAACACTGAAGCTTTCTTT	CASRRGQMNTEAFF
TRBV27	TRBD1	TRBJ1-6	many	TGTGCCAGCAGTCCGGGACAGGGTTTTGCCTATAATTCACCCCTCCACTTT	CASSPGQGFAYNSPLHF
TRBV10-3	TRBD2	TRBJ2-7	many	TGTGCCATCAGTGTAGCTAGCGGGAGCCACGAGCAGTACTTC	CAISVASGSHEQYF
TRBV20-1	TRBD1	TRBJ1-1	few	TGCAGTGCTAGTCACCGGACAGGGGGGGACACTGAAGCTTTCTTT	CSASHRTGGDTEAFF